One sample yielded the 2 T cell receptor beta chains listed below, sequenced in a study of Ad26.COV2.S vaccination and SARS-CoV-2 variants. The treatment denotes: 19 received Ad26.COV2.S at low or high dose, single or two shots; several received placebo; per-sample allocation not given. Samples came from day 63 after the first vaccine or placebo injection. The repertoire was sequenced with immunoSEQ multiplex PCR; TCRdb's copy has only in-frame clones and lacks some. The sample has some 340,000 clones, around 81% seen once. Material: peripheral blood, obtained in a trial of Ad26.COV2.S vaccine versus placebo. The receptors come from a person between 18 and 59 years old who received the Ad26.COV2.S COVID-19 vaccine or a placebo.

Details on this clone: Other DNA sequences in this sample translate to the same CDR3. The CDR3 region has the DNA TGTGCCAGCAGTTCCGGGACTCTGAATGAAAAACTGTTTTTT. Encoded protein: CASSSGTLNEKLFF. This chain connects TRBV6-5 to TRBJ1-4, with a weak D call TRBD1 (5 bases). V gave up 4 bases and J gave up 5 bases, with 11 bases separating them. The CDR3 totals 14 residues. Germline V lookup: CDR1 MNHEY, CDR2 SVGAGI.

The CDR3 DNA is TGCGCCAGCAGCGGCGGACCTAGCACAGATACGCAGTATTTT. Its translation is CASSGGPSTDTQYF. The V and J genes are TRBV5-1 and TRBJ2-3; no clear D gene. The V and J ends lost 4 bases and 0 bases respectively, with 9 bases between them. This CDR3 contains 14 residues. Germline loops: CDR1 SGHRS, CDR2 YFSETQ.